Shown below are 18 T cell receptor beta chains from a single sample sequenced in a study of T cells in Graves' hyperthyroidism and ophthalmopathy (dated by TCRdb to between 2018 and 2020). Receptors were amplified or captured by multiplex PCR. Sequencing took place on an Illumina HiSeq 2000. The TCR beta CDR3 regions were amplified from the RNA transcripts. A first-round RT-PCR of the TCR CDR3 used the HTBI primer set with the Qiagen OneStep RT-PCR kit. TCRdb trimmed the raw reads at Q25, called clones with MiXCR and kept productive beta chains. Each record represents a unique CDR3 protein, reported with the most common genes and DNA among its rows. The sample records 500,000 to 750,000 distinct CDR3 sequences, roughly 14% of which are singletons. Jointly, the top ten make up less than 9.5% of the sample. The material sequenced was blood. All receptors derive from a woman aged 25 to 39 with Graves' hyperthyroidism.

As for this clonotype: Compared with germline, one end of the junction differs, possibly owing to a read error. The CDR3 region has the DNA TGTGCCAGCACTTTAGGGACAGGGCCTGAAAAACTGTTTTTT. It codes for CASTLGTGPEKLFF. This chain joins TRBV28 and TRBJ1-4; TRBD1 agrees at 9 bases. This CDR3 comprises 14 residues. The germline CDR1 and CDR2 sequences are MDHEN and SYDVKM.

With regard to this clonotype: A read error is possible here, since a much larger clone lies one base away. The gene calls are TRBV7-2 and TRBJ1-4; a weak D match, TRBD1 (6 bases). Trimming stripped 4 bases from V and 2 bases from J, with 11 bases between. The CDR3 covers 15 residues. Germline V lookup: CDR1 SGHTA, CDR2 FQGNSA. CDR3 residues: CASSSDSHTNEKLFF. As DNA, the CDR3 is TGTGCCAGCAGCTCGGACAGTCATACTAATGAAAAACTGTTTTTT.

This clonotype showed up many times. The V and J genes are TRBV28 and TRBJ1-5; D gene unclear. The V gene's germline CDR1 is MDHEN and CDR2 SYDVKM. Deletions cut 1 base from V and 6 bases from J, with 13 bases between. The CDR3 loop spans 15 amino acids. DNA for the CDR3: TGTGCCAGCAGTTTATTGGCAAATAAGGGTCAGCCCCAGCATTTT. Amino acid sequence: CASSLLANKGQPQHF.

This chain connects TRBV7-6 to TRBJ2-2; D not certain. CDR1 is SGHVS and CDR2 is FNYEAQ in the germline V gene. The CDR3 has 13 amino acids. V was cut by 1 base and J by 7 bases, with 7 bases left in between. The CDR3 bases are TGTGCCAGCAGCTTAGTGCTAGTCGGGGAGCTGTTTTTT. This translates into CASSLVLVGELFF.

In this sample, this clonotype turned up many times. The rearrangement uses TRBV2 and TRBJ1-5, with D unresolved. With 7 bases removed from V and 2 bases from J, the gap between germline ends came to 12 bases. The CDR3 extends over 14 amino acids. CDR1 is SNHLY and CDR2 is FYNNEI in the germline V gene. Written as DNA, the CDR3 is TGTGCCAGCAAACTTCTTATGGGCAATCAGCCCCAGCATTTT. It yields the protein CASKLLMGNQPQHF. Looking up the rest from reference TRBV2 and TRBJ1-5 gives the full variable domain: EPEVTQTPSHQVTQMGQEVILRCVPISNHLYFYWYRQILGQKVEFLVSFYNNEISEKSEIFDDQFSVERPDGSNFTLKIRSTKLEDSAMYFCASKLLMGNQPQHFGDGTRLSIL.

The V call is TRBV20-1, the J call TRBJ2-3, with 9 bases fitting TRBD2. Germline V gene sequence: CDR1 DFQATT, CDR2 SNEGSKA (reference sequence). J gave up 4 bases and V 3 bases, and 14 bases lay outside the gene matches. The CDR3 contains 17 residues. CDR3 in DNA: TGCAGTGCTAGTCCACCCGGGACTAGCACAGGCGCAGATACGCAGTATTTT. Translating it yields CSASPPGTSTGADTQYF.

This clonotype was counted between two and nine times. The CDR3 here is CASSQAPEVAKNIQYF. The CDR3 DNA reads as TGTGCCAGCAGCCAAGCGCCAGAAGTAGCCAAAAACATTCAGTACTTC. The chain uses TRBV3-1 and TRBJ2-4; D is unresolved. Germline assignment: CDR1 LGHDT and CDR2 YNNKEL (reference sequence). The CDR3 is 16 amino acids. V was shortened by 1 base and J by 0 bases, with 10 bases between the two germline ends.

This sequence joins TRBV27 and TRBJ2-2; 10 nucleotides align to TRBD2. The germline V gene has CDR1 MNHEY and CDR2 SMNVEV (reference sequence). CDR3 length equals 15 residues. V trimming: 8 bases; J trimming: 4 bases; junction bases outside the gene matches: 7. For the CDR3, the DNA is TGTGCCAGCCGAACTAGCGGGGCGAGCACCGGGGAGCTGTTTTTT. Amino acids: CASRTSGASTGELFF.

The genes are TRBV19 and TRBJ2-1; 9 nucleotides line up with TRBD1. Germline loops: CDR1 LNHDA, CDR2 SQIVND (reference sequence). With 4 bases clipped from V and 7 bases from J, the junction kept 8 bases outside the gene matches. The CDR3 sequence is 15 residues long. The CDR3 loop is CASSRTGTGLNEQFF. CDR3 DNA: TGTGCCAGTAGTAGAACCGGGACAGGGTTGAATGAGCAGTTCTTC.

This clonotype was seen repeatedly, ten times or more. The rearrangement joins TRBV2 to TRBJ2-4; 8 nucleotides line up with TRBD1. There are 13 residues in the CDR3. Germline CDR1 is SNHLY and CDR2 is FYNNEI. V gave up 6 bases and J gave up 5 bases; unmatched junction bases: 3. The chain's CDR3 is CASRQGVENIQYF. CDR3 DNA sequence: TGTGCCAGCAGACAGGGGGTGGAAAACATTCAGTACTTC.

The chain carries TRBV4-1 and TRBJ2-7; D might be TRBD1 or TRBD2, each matching 5 bases. Trimming removed 3 bases at V and 2 bases at J, with 14 bases between. The germline gives CDR1 MGHRA, CDR2 YSYEKL. The CDR3 runs 15 residues. This CDR3 is CASSHLGDPTYEQYF. The DNA for the CDR3 is TGCGCCAGCAGCCATTTAGGGGACCCAACCTACGAGCAGTACTTC.

This clonotype was found many times. V is TRBV20-1 and J is TRBJ2-1; no clear D. Germline CDR1 is DFQATT and CDR2 is SNEGSKA (reference sequence). This CDR3 is built from 15 residues. The V end was cut by 0 bases, the J end by 4 bases, with 13 bases between. The chain's CDR3 is CSARDTTKGYNEQFF. In DNA, the CDR3 is TGCAGTGCTAGAGATACCACGAAAGGATACAATGAGCAGTTCTTC.

The V call is TRBV4-3, the J call TRBJ2-3; 14 positions agree with TRBD2. Germline V gene lookup returns CDR1 LGHNA and CDR2 YSLEER. The junction had 10 bases not matched to a gene; V was cut back by 3 bases and J by 5 bases. The CDR3 length is 18 residues. In DNA form, the CDR3 reads TGCGCCAGCAGCCAGGGACTGGGACTAGCGGGAGCCAAAGATACGCAGTATTTT. It specifies CASSQGLGLAGAKDTQYF.

The table lists this clonotype with a few counts. This chain joins TRBV24-1 and TRBJ2-1, with TRBD2 matching 7 bases. V gave up 12 bases and J gave up 6 bases; unmatched junction bases: 13. CDR3 length: 14 residues. Germline CDR1 reads KGHDR; CDR2 reads SFDVKD. The CDR3 loop is CASLWEGIVNEQFF. CDR3 nucleotides: TGTGCCTCCCTTTGGGAGGGGATCGTCAATGAGCAGTTCTTC.

This clonotype came up a few times. The chain couples TRBV14 to TRBJ2-7; D could derive from TRBD1 or TRBD2 (6 bases each). CDR3 length: 14 residues. V lost 5 bases to trimming and J lost 4 bases, with 15 bases between them. Germline V gene data show CDR1 as SGHDN and CDR2 as FVKESK. DNA for the CDR3: TGTGCCAGCAGCTCACAGGGACTCCTATACGAGCAGTACTTC. Amino acid sequence: CASSSQGLLYEQYF.

This clonotype has a handful of counts. The chain links TRBV29-1 to TRBJ1-1; 8 bases align to TRBD1. The junction had 4 bases not matched to a gene; V was cut back by 3 bases and J by 1 base. Germline lookup yields CDR1 SQVTM and CDR2 ANQGSEA. CDR3 length: 14 amino acids. The CDR3 spells CSVDAGGANTEAFF. CDR3 nucleotides: TGCAGCGTTGACGCAGGGGGCGCGAACACTGAAGCTTTCTTT.

The J gene is TRBJ1-4, the V gene TRBV27; possibly TRBD1 for D (5 bases). The CDR3 covers 15 residues. Per germline, CDR1 MNHEY and CDR2 SMNVEV (reference sequence). Between the trimmed V and J ends, which lost 4 bases and 10 bases, there was a span of 19 bases. DNA for the CDR3: TGTGCCAGCAGTTCACCCCGGACATCGAGTGGAAAACTGTTTTTT. It specifies CASSSPRTSSGKLFF.

This chain's CDR3 is CASSDRAAGDQFF. In nucleotides, the CDR3 is TGTGCCAGCAGTGATCGCGCCGCTGGTGACCAGTTCTTC. The chain employs TRBV6-1 and TRBJ2-1; D uncertain. The CDR3 spans 13 residues. The V gene lost 3 bases and the J gene lost 13 bases, with 16 bases spanning the gap. The germline V gene encodes CDR1 MNHNS and CDR2 SASEGT.